The TCR beta chain under discussion was sequenced for a study of blood T cell repertoires in COVID-19. Study-level information: T cells, B-cell-depleted T cells, or PBMCs supplied cDNA or gDNA.

CDR1 MRHNA and CDR2 SNTAGT come from the germline V gene. The CDR3 loop spans 14 amino acids. Trimming removed 2 bases at V and 5 bases at J, with 13 bases between. In the original workflow: Amplified reference gene primers provided the basis for estimating nucleated cell counts. TCRdb's copy holds only in-frame clones and misses some; the assay was immunoSEQ multiplex PCR. V, J and clone size reflect that table, while D and trimming were determined from the DNA. The table records 170,000 or so clones, about 88% of them present only once. The chain has TRBV6-4 and TRBJ2-7, with a tentative D call TRBD2 (5 bases). The sample consisted of peripheral blood. This clonotype was sampled from a man aged 18 to 29 who had recovered from COVID-19. In nucleotides, the CDR3 is TGTGCCAGCAGTGACCGCTTCACACTAGACGAGCAGTACTTC. This encodes CASSDRFTLDEQYF.